This T cell receptor (beta chain) stems from a study of cytomegalovirus exposure and HLA in healthy donors. Donors were ostensibly healthy at sampling, although undocumented immune exposures were probable. As to this clone: Its matching antigen is unknown.

General study results and limits: Within an earlier analysis, most TCR beta V segments proved productive either about 90% or about 30% of the time. Beyond CMV serostatus, there was no information to go on about immune exposure. For TCR beta chains, V- and J-gene trimming was later linked to a missense DCLRE1C variant.

PCR amplification relied on 60 Vbeta primers (plus 13 Jbeta primers). Produced via immunoSEQ multiplex PCR; TCRdb's table is partial and in-frame only. The sample carries some 150,000 clones, nearly 80% recorded once. CDR3 length: 15 amino acids. Germline-derived CDR1 and CDR2 are SGHRS and YFSETQ. The V gene end was trimmed by 4 bases and the J gene end by 1 base; junction bases not matched to a gene: 6. Sequences were obtained from PBMCs. The chain is built from TRBV5-1 and TRBJ2-7; the match to TRBD2 covers 9 bases. The source is a male donor in good health and CMV-seronegative. CDR3 protein: CASSPGTSLSYEQYF. The CDR3 coding sequence is TGCGCCAGCAGCCCCGGGACTAGCTTATCCTACGAGCAGTACTTC.